This TCR beta chain appears in the sequencing data of a study of T cells in Graves' hyperthyroidism and ophthalmopathy. General observations from the study: The model predicted ophthalmopathy a median approximately 6 months before onset.

The J segment lost 6 bases and the V segment lost 6 bases, leaving 8 bases of the junction unmatched. This CDR3 has 14 residues. CDR1 and CDR2 from the germline V gene are DFQATT and SNEGSKA (reference sequence). This clonotype was seen at least ten times. The antigen remains undetermined. Researchers took RNA transcripts and amplified the TCR beta CDR3 regions from them. The primer set for the first-round RT-PCR of the TCR CDR3 was HTBI. TCRdb redid the calling of the multiplex PCR reads with MiXCR, one entry per CDR3 protein. The data contain a few hundred thousand distinct CDR3 sequences, about a sixth of them singletons.

The receptor's source is a woman in her late teens or twenties with Graves' hyperthyroidism. Sequencing was done on a sample of blood. The chain uses TRBV20-1 and TRBJ2-1, with 10 bases lining up with TRBD2. CDR3 loop: CSASPGLAFNEQFF. In DNA form, the CDR3 reads TGCAGTGCGTCACCGGGACTAGCGTTCAATGAGCAGTTCTTC.